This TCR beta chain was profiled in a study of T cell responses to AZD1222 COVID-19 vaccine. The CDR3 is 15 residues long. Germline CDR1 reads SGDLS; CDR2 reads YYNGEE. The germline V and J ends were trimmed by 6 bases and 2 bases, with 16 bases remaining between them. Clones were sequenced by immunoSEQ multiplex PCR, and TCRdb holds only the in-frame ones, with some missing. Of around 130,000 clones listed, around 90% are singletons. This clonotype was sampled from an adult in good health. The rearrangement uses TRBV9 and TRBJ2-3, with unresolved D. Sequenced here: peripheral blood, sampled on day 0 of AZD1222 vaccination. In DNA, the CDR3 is TGTGCCAGCAAAATTGGGGATTCTTTCACAGATACGCAGTATTTT. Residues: CASKIGDSFTDTQYF.